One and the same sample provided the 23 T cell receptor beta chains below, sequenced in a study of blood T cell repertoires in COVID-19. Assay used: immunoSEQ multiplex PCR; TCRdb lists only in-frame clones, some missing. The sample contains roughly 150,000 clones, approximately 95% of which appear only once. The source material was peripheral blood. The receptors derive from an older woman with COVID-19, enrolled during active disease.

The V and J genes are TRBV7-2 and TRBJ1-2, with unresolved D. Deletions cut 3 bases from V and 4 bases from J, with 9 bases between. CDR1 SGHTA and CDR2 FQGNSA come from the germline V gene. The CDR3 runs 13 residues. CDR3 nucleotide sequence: TGTGCCAGCAGCTTCGCACAGCTCTATGGCTACACCTTC. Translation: CASSFAQLYGYTF.

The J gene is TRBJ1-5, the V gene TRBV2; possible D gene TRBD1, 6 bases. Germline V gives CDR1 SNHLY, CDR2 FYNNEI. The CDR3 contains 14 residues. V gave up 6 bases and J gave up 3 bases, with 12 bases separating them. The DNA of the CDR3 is TGTGCCAGCAGCTTGACAGGTACCAATCAGCCCCAGCATTTT. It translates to CASSLTGTNQPQHF. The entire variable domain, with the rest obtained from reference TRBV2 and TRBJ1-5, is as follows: EPEVTQTPSHQVTQMGQEVILRCVPISNHLYFYWYRQILGQKVEFLVSFYNNEISEKSEIFDDQFSVERPDGSNFTLKIRSTKLEDSAMYFCASSLTGTNQPQHFGDGTRLSIL.

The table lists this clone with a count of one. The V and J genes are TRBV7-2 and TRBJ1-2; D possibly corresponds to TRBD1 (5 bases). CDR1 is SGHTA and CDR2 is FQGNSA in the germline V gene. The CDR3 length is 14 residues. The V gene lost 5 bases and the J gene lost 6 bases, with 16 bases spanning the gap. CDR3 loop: CASSPRWGEDGYTF. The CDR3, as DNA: TGTGCCAGCAGCCCGCGATGGGGGGAGGATGGCTACACCTTC.

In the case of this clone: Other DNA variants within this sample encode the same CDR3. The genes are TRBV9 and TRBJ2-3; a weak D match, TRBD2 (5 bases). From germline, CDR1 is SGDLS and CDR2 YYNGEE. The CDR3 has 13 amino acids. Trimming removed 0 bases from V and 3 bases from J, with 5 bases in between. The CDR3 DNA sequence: TGTGCCAGCAGCGTAGCGGGGACAGATACGCAGTATTTT. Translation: CASSVAGTDTQYF.

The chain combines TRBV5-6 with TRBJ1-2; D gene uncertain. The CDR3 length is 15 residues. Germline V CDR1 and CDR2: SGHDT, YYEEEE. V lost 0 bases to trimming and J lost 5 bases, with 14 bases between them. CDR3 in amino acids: CASSLEGMGRYGYTF. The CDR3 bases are TGTGCCAGCAGCTTGGAGGGCATGGGGAGATATGGCTACACCTTC.

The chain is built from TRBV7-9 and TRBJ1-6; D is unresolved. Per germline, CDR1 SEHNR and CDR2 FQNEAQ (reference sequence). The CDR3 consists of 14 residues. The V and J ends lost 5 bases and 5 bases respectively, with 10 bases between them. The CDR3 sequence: CASSLSGDNSPLHF. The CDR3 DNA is TGTGCCAGCAGCCTCTCCGGGGATAATTCACCCCTCCACTTT.

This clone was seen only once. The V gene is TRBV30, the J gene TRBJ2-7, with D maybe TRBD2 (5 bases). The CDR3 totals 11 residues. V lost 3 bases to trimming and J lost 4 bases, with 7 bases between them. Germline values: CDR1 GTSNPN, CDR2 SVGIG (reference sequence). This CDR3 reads CAWRDLYEQYF. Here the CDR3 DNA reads TGTGCCTGGAGGGACTTATACGAGCAGTACTTC.

CDR3 in amino acids: CASSPRGGKVYEQYF. The DNA for the CDR3 is TGCGCCAGCAGCCCGCGGGGAGGGAAGGTTTACGAGCAGTACTTC. The chain combines TRBV4-1 with TRBJ2-7, with 7 bases identical to TRBD2. The CDR3 is 15 residues long. Trimming removed 4 bases from V and 4 bases from J; junction bases left unmatched: 10. Looked up from germline, CDR1 is MGHRA and CDR2 is YSYEKL.

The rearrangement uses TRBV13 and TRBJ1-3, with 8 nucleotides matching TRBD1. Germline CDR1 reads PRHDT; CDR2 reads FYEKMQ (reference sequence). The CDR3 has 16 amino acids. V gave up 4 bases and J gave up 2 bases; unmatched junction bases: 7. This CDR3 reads CASSYGQGRPGNTIYF. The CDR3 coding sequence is TGTGCCAGCAGCTATGGACAGGGTAGGCCTGGAAACACCATATATTTT.

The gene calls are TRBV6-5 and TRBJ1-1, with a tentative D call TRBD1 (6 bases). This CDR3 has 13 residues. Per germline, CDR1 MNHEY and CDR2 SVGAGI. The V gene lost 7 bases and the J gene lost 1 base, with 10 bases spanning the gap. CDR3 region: CASIPQGNTEAFF. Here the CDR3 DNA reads TGTGCCAGCATACCACAGGGGAACACTGAAGCTTTCTTT.

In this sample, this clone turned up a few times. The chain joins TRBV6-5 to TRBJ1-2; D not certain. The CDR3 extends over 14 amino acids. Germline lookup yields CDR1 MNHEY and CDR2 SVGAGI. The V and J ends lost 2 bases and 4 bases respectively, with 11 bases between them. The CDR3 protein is CASSYRLGVYGYTF. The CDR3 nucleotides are TGTGCCAGCAGTTACCGTCTGGGAGTCTATGGCTACACCTTC.

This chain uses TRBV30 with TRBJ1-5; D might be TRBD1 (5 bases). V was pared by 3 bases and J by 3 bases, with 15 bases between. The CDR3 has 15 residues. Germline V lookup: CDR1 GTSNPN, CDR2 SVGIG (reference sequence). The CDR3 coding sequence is TGTGCCTGGAGGCCCGCGGAGGGGTACAATCAGCCCCAGCATTTT. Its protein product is CAWRPAEGYNQPQHF.

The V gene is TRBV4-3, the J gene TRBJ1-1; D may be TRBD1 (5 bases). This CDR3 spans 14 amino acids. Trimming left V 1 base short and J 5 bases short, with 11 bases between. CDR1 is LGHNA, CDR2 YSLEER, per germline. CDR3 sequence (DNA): TGCGCCAGCAGCCAAGTCGTTAGGGGAACTGAAGCTTTCTTT. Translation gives CASSQVVRGTEAFF.

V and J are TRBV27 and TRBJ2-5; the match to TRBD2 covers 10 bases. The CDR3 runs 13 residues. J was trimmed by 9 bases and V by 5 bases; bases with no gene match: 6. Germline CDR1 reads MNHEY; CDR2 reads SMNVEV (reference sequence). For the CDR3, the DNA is TGTGCCAGCAGTCTAGCGGGGGCGGGGGCCCAGTACTTC. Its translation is CASSLAGAGAQYF.

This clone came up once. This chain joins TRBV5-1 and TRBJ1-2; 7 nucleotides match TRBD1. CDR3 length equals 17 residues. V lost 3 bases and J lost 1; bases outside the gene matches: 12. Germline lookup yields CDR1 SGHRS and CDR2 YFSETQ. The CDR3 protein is CASSSKDGQDFNYGYTF. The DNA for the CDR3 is TGCGCCAGCAGCTCGAAAGATGGACAGGACTTTAACTATGGCTACACCTTC.

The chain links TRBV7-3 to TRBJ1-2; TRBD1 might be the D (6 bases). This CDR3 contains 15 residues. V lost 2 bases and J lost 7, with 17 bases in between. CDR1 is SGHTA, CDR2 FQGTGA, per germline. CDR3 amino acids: CASSLEGGPSGGYTF. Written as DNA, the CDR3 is TGTGCCAGCAGCTTAGAGGGGGGGCCCTCGGGTGGCTACACCTTC.

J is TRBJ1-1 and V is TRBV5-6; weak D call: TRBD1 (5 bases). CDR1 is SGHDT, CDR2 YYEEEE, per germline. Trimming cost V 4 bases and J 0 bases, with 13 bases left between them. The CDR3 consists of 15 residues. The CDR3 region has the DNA TGTGCCAGCAGCACCCCCCGACAGATGAACACTGAAGCTTTCTTT. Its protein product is CASSTPRQMNTEAFF.

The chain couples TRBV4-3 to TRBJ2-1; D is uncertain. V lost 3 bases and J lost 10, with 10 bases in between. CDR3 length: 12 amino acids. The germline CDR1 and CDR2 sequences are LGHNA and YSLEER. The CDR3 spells CASSHFEHEQFF. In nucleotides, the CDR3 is TGCGCCAGCAGCCATTTTGAGCACGAGCAGTTCTTC.

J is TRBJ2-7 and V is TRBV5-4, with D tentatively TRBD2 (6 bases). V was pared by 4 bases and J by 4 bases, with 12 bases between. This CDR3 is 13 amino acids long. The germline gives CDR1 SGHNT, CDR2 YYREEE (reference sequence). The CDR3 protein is CASSQPGGYEQYF. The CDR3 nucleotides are TGTGCCAGCAGCCAACCCGGGGGTTACGAGCAGTACTTC. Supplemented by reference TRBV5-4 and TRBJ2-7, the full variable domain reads ETGVTQSPTHLIKTRGQQVTLRCSSQSGHNTVSWYQQALGQGPQFIFQYYREEENGRGNFPPRFSGLQFPNYSSELNVNALELDDSALYLCASSQPGGYEQYFGPGTRLTVT.

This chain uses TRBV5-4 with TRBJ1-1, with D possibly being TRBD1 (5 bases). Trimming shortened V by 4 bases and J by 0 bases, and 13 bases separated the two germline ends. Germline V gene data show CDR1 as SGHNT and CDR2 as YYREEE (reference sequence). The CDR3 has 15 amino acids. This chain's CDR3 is CASSPRTNLNTEAFF. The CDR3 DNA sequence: TGTGCCAGCAGCCCTAGGACAAACCTGAACACTGAAGCTTTCTTT. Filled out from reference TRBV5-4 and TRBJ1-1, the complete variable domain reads ETGVTQSPTHLIKTRGQQVTLRCSSQSGHNTVSWYQQALGQGPQFIFQYYREEENGRGNFPPRFSGLQFPNYSSELNVNALELDDSALYLCASSPRTNLNTEAFFGQGTRLTVV.

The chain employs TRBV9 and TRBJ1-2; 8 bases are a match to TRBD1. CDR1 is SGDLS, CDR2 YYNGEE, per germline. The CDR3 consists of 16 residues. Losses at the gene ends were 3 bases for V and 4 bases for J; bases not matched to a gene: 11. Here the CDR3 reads CASSARSLTGGYGYTF. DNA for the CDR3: TGTGCCAGCAGCGCCCGCTCCCTCACAGGGGGCTATGGCTACACCTTC. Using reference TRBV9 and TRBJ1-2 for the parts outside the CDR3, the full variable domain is DSGVTQTPKHLITATGQRVTLRCSPRSGDLSVYWYQQSLDQGLQFLIQYYNGEERAKGNILERFSAQQFPDLHSELNLSSLELGDSALYFCASSARSLTGGYGYTFGSGTRLTVV.

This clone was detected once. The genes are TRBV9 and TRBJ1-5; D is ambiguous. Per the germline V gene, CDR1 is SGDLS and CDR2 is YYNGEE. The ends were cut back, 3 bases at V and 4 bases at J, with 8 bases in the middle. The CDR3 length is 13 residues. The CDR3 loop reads CASSEGDNQPQHF. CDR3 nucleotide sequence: TGTGCCAGCAGCGAGGGAGATAATCAGCCCCAGCATTTT. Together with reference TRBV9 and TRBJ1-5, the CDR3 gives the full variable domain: DSGVTQTPKHLITATGQRVTLRCSPRSGDLSVYWYQQSLDQGLQFLIQYYNGEERAKGNILERFSAQQFPDLHSELNLSSLELGDSALYFCASSEGDNQPQHFGDGTRLSIL.

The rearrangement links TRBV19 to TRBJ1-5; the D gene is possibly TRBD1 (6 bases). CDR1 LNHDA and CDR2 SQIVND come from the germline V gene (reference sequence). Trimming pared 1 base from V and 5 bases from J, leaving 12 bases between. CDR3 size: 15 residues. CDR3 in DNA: TGTGCCAGTAGTATAGTTGGGGGGGGCCATCAGCCCCAGCATTTT. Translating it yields CASSIVGGGHQPQHF.